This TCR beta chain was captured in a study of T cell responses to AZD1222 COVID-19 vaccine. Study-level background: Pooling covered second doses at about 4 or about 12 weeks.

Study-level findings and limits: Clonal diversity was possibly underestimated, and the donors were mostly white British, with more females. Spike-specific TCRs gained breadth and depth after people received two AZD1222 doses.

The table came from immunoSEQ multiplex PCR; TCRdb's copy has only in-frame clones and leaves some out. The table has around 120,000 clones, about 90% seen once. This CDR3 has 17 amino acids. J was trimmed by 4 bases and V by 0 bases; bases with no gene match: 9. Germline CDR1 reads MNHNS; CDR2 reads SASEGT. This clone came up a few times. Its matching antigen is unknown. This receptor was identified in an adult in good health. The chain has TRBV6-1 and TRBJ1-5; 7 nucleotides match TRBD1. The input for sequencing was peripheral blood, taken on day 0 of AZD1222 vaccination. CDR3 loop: CASSEALVRGRNQPQHF. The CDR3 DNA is TGTGCCAGCAGTGAAGCCCTGGTCAGGGGGAGAAATCAGCCCCAGCATTTT.